This entry features one T cell receptor (beta chain) sequence. TCRdb keeps only in-frame clones here, not all; method: immunoSEQ multiplex PCR. The table lists more than 300,000 clones, more than 75% of them singletons, with about 10% in the top ten. This entry comes from a study of blood T cell repertoires in COVID-19. Looking at the study overall: Sources were T cells, B-cell-depleted T cells, or PBMCs; the material itself was cDNA or gDNA.

The germline gives CDR1 MNHEY, CDR2 SVGAGI. The V and J ends lost 0 bases and 6 bases respectively, with 5 bases between them. CDR3 length equals 13 residues. This chain links TRBV6-5 with TRBJ2-2; D remains ambiguous. This sequence was found in a woman under 40 with COVID-19, enrolled during active disease. Sequencing was done on a sample of peripheral blood. CDR3 residues: CASSYSSSGELFF. DNA of the CDR3: TGTGCCAGCAGTTACTCTTCGTCCGGGGAGCTGTTTTTT.